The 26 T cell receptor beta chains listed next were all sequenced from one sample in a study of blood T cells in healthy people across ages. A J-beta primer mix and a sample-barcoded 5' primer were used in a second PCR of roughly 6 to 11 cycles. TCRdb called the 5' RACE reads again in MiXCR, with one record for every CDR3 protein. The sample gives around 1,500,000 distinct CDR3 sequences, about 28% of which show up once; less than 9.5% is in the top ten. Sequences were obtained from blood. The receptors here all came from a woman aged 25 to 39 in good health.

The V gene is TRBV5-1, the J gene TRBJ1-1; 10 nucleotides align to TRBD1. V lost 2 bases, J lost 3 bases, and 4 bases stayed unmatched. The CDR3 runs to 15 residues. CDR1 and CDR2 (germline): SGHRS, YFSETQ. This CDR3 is CASSLGGQGDTEAFF. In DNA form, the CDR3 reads TGCGCCAGCAGCTTAGGCGGACAGGGGGACACTGAAGCTTTCTTT.

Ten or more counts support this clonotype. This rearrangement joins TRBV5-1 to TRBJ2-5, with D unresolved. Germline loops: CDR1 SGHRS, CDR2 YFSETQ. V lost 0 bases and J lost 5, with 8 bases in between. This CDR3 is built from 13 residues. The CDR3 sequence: CASSLAADETQYF. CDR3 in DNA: TGCGCCAGCAGCTTGGCGGCGGATGAGACCCAGTACTTC. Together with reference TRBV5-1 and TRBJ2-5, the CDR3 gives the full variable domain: KAGVTQTPRYLIKTRGQQVTLSCSPISGHRSVSWYQQTPGQGLQFLFEYFSETQRNKGNFPGRFSGRQFSNSRSEMNVSTLELGDSALYLCASSLAADETQYFGPGTRLLVL.

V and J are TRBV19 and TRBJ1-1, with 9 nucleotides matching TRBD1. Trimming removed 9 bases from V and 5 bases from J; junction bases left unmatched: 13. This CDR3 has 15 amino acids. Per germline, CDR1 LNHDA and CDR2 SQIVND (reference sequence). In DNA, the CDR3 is TGTGCCAGCAGAAACCCGGGGACAGGGTTAACTGAAGCTTTCTTT. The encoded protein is CASRNPGTGLTEAFF.

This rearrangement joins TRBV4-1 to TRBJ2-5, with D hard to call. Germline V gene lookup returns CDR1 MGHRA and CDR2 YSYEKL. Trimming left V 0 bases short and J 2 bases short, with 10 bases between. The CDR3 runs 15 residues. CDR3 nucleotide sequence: TGCGCCAGCAGCCAAGATCAAGGAAGTCAAGAGACCCAGTACTTC. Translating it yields CASSQDQGSQETQYF.

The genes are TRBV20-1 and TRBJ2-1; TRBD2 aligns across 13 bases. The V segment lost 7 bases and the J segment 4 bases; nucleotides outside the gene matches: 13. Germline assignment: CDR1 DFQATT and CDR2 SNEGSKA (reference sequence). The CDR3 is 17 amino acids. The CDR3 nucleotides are TGCAGTGTGCGCCAGGGCTCACTAGCGGGGGGGTACAATGAGCAGTTCTTC. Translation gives CSVRQGSLAGGYNEQFF.

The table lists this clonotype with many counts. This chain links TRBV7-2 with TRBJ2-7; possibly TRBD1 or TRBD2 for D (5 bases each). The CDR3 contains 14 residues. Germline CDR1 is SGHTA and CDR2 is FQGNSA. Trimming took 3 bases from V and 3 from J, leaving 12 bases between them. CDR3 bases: TGTGCCAGCAGCTTCCGGGACGGAAGCTACGAGCAGTACTTC. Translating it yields CASSFRDGSYEQYF.

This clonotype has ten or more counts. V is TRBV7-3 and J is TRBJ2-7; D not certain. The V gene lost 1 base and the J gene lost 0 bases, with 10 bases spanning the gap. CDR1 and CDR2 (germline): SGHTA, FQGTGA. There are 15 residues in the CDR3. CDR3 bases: TGTGCCAGCAGCTTAAGAGGCGAAAGCTCCTACGAGCAGTACTTC. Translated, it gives CASSLRGESSYEQYF.

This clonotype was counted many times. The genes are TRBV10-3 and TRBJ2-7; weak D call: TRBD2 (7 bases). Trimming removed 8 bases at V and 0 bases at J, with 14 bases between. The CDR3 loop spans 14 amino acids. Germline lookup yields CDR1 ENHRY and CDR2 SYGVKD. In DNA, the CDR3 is TGTGCCATCGGGGGGGCTAGCGACTCCTACGAGCAGTACTTC. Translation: CAIGGASDSYEQYF.

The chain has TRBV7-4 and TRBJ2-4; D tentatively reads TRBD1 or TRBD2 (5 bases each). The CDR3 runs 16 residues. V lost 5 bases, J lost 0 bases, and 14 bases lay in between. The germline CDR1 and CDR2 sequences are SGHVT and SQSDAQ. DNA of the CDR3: TGTGCCAGCAGCCCGGAAGGGACCGTAGCCAAAAACATTCAGTACTTC. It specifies CASSPEGTVAKNIQYF.

The CDR3 bases are TGCGCCAGCAGCCAGCAAGGGGGCTCCCCCTATGGCTACACCTTC. It encodes CASSQQGGSPYGYTF. The chain has TRBV5-1 and TRBJ1-2, with 7 bases that match TRBD1. CDR3 length: 15 residues. Germline trimming cut 4 bases from V and 4 bases from J; bases unmatched to any gene: 10. Germline-derived CDR1 and CDR2 are SGHRS and YFSETQ.

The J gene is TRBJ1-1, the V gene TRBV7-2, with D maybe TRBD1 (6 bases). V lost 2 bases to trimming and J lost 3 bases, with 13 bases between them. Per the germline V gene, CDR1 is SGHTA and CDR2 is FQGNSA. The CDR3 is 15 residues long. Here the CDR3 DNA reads TGTGCCAGCAGCTTAACCAGGGGTTCGGACACTGAAGCTTTCTTT. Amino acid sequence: CASSLTRGSDTEAFF.

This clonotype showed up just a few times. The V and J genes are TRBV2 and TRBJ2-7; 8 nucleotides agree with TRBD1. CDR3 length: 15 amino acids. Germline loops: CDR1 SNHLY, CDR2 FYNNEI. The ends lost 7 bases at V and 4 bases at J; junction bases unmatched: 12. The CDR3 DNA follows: TGTGCCAGCAAACGTGGACAGGGTGGTAGATACGAGCAGTACTTC. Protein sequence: CASKRGQGGRYEQYF.

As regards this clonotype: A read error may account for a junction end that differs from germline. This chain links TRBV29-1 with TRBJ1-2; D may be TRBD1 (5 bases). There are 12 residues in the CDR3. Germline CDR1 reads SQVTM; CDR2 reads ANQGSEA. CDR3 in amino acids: CSVEGLGYGYIF. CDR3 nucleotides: TGCAGCGTTGAGGGGCTGGGCTATGGCTACATCTTC.

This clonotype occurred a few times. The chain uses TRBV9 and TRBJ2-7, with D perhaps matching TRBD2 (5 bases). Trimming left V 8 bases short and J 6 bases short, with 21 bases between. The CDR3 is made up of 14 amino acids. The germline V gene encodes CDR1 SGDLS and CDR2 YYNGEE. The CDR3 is CASSQDSPASEQYF. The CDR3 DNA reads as TGTGCCAGTAGCCAGGACTCGCCGGCCTCCGAGCAGTACTTC.

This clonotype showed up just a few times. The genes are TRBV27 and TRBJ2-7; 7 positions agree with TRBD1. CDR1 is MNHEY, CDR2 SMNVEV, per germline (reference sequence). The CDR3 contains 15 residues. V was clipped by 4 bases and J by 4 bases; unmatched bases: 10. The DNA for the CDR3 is TGTGCCAGCAGTTCACAGGGGCCCCTGGGATACGAGCAGTACTTC. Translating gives CASSSQGPLGYEQYF.

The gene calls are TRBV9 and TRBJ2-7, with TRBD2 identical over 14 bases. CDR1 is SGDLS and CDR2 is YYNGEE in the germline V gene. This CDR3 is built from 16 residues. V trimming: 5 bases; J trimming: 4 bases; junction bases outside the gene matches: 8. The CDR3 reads CASSGTSGSPTYEQYF. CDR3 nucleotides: TGTGCCAGCAGTGGGACTAGCGGGAGCCCCACTTACGAGCAGTACTTC.

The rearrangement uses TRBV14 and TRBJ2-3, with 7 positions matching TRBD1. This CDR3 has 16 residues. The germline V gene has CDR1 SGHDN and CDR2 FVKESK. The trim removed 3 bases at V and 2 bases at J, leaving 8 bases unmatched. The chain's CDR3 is CASSQEQGIATDTQYF. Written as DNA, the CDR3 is TGTGCCAGCAGCCAGGAACAGGGGATTGCCACAGATACGCAGTATTTT.

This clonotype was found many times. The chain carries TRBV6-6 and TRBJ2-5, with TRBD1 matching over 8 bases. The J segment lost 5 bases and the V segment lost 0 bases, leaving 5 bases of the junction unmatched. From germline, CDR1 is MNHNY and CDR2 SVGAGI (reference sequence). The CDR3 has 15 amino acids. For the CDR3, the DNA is TGTGCCAGCAGTTACTCGAGACAGGGGCTTGAGACCCAGTACTTC. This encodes CASSYSRQGLETQYF.

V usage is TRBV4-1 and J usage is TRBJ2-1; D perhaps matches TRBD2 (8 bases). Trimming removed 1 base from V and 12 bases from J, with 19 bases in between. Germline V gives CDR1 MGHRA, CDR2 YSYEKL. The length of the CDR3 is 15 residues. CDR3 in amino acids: CASSQASGRGRRQFF. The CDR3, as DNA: TGCGCCAGCAGCCAAGCATCCGGGAGGGGGCGGCGGCAGTTCTTC.

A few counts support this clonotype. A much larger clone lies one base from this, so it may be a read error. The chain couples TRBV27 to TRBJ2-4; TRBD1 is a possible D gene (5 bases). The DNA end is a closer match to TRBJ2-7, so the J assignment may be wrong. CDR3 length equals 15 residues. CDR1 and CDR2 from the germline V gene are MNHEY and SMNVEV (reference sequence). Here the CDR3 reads CASSPRSGILCEQYF. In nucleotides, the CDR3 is TGTGCCAGCAGTCCCCGCTCAGGGATACTCTGCGAGCAGTACTTC.

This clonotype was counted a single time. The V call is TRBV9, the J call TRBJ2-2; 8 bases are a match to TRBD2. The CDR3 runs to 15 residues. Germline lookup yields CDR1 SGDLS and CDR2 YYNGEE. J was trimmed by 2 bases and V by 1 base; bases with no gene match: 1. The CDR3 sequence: CASSVTSGNTGELFF. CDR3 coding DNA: TGTGCCAGCAGCGTAACTAGCGGAAACACCGGGGAGCTGTTTTTT.

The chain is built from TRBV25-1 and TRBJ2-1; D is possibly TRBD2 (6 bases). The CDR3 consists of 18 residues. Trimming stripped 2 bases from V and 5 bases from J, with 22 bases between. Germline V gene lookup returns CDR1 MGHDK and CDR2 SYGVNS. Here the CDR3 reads CASSERKGRQTAHNEQFF. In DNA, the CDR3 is TGTGCCAGCAGTGAACGAAAAGGGAGGCAGACTGCCCACAATGAGCAGTTCTTC.

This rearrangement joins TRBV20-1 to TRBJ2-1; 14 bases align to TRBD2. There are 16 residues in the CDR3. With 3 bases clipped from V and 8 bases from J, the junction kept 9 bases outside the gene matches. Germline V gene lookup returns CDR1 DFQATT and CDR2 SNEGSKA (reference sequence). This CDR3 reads CSASPWTSGRRDEQFF. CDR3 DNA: TGCAGTGCTAGTCCTTGGACTAGCGGGAGGAGAGATGAGCAGTTCTTC.

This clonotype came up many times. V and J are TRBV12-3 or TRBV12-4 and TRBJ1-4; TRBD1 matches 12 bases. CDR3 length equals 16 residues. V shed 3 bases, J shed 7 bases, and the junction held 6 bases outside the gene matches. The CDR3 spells CASSLGQGARSEKLFF. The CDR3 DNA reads TGTGCCAGCAGTTTGGGACAGGGGGCGCGGAGTGAAAAACTGTTTTTT.

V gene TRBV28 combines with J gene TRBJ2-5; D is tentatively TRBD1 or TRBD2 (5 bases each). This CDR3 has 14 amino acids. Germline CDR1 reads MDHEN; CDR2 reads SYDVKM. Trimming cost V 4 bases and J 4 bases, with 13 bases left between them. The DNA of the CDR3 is TGTGCCAGCAGTTCCGCCGTTGGGGGAGAGACCCAGTACTTC. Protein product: CASSSAVGGETQYF.

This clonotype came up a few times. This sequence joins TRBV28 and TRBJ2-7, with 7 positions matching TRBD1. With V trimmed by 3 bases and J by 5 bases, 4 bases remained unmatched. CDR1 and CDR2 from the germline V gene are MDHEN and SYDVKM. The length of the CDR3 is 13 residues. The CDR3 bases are TGTGCCAGCAGTTTCTACAGGGGCCACGAGCAGTACTTC. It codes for CASSFYRGHEQYF.